Listed here is a single T cell receptor (beta chain). Its antigen is undetermined. Here immunoSEQ multiplex PCR was the method, and the copy in TCRdb shows in-frame clones only, minus some. Among tens of thousands of clones listed, about 94% were seen once. The data stem from a study of T cells in tuberculosis. On the study more broadly: IGRA-negative adolescents, IGRA-positive adolescents with latent tuberculosis and adults with active tuberculosis formed this South African cohort.

Each clinical donor contributed on average around 110,000 T cells from unsorted cryopreserved PBMC. Study-level findings and limits: Cases with active tuberculosis were adults, while controls were adolescents. Shorter CDR3-alpha in active tuberculosis partly drove smaller distances.

J lost 0 bases, V lost 5 bases, and 5 bases had no gene match. This CDR3 spans 16 amino acids. CDR1 is LNHDA, CDR2 SQIVND, per germline (reference sequence). The receptor comes from a donor aged 10-29 years with latent tuberculosis or without tuberculosis infection. V usage is TRBV19 and J usage is TRBJ1-5; 9 bases map to TRBD1. Sequencing input: PBMCs. The CDR3 DNA follows: TGTGCCAGTAGTCCCTGGACAGGGGATAGCAATCAGCCCCAGCATTTT. Encoded protein: CASSPWTGDSNQPQHF.